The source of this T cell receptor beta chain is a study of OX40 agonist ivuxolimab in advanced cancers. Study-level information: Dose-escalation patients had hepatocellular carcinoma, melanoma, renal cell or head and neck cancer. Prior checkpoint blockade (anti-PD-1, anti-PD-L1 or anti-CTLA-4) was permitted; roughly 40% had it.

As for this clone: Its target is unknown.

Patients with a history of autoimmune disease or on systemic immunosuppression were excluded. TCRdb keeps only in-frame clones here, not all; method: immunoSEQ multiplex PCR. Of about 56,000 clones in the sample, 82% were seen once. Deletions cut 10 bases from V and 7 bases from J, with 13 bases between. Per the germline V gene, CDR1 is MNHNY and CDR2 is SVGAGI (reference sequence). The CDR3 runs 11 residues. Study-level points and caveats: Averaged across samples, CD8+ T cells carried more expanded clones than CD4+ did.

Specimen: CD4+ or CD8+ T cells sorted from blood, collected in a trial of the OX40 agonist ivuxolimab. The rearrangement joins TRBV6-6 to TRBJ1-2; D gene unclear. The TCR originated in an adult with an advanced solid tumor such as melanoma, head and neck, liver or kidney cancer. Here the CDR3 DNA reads TGTGCCACAGGTGTAGGATTTGGCTACACCTTC. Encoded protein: CATGVGFGYTF.